This T cell receptor beta chain was obtained from a study of PD-1 blockade in classical Hodgkin lymphoma. Each and every patient relapsed after autologous stem cell transplantation, and patients got differing brentuximab vedotin exposure. The table came from immunoSEQ multiplex PCR; TCRdb's copy has only in-frame clones and leaves some out. Here the sample spans around 39,000 clones, about 80% being singletons. General study results and limits: The baseline diversity of complete responders showed similarity to that of newly diagnosed patients.

Per germline, CDR1 MNHEY and CDR2 SMNVEV (reference sequence). The junction had 2 bases not matched to a gene; V was cut back by 4 bases and J by 2 bases. The CDR3 has 14 residues. As concerns this clone: The target antigen is unknown.

The origin of this receptor is a human donor with classical Hodgkin lymphoma. The sample consisted of peripheral blood mononuclear cells (PBMCs), taken before the second cycle of nivolumab. The genes are TRBV27 and TRBJ1-5, with 7 bases that match TRBD1. The CDR3 is CASSYRGRNQPQHF. The CDR3 nucleotides read TGTGCCAGCAGTTACAGGGGCCGCAATCAGCCCCAGCATTTT.